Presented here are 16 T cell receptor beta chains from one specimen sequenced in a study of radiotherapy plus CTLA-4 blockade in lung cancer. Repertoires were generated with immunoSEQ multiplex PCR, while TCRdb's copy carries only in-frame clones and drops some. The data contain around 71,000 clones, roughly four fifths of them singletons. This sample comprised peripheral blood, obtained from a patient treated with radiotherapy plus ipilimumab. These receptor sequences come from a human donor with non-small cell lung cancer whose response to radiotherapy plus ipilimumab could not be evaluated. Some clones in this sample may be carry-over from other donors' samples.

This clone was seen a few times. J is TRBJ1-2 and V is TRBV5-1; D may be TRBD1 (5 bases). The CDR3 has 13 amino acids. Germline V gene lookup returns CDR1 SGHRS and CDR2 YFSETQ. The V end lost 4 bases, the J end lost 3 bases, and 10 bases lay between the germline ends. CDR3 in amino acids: CASSNLGDYGYTF. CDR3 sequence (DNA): TGCGCCAGCAGCAATCTAGGGGACTATGGCTACACCTTC.

DNA of the CDR3: TGTGCCAGCAGCAGGACAGTCCCCTACGAGCAGTACTTC. It encodes CASSRTVPYEQYF. The rearrangement links TRBV28 to TRBJ2-7, with a weak D call TRBD1 (6 bases). V was cut by 6 bases and J by 2 bases, with 11 bases left in between. The CDR3 consists of 13 residues. Germline CDR1 and CDR2: MDHEN and SYDVKM.

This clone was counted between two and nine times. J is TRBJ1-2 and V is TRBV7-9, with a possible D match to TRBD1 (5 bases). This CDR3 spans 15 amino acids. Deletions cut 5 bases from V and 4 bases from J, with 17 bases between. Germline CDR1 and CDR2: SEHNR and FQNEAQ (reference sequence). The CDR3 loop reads CASSPLTVTGYGYTF. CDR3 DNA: TGTGCCAGCAGCCCATTGACGGTAACAGGCTATGGCTACACCTTC. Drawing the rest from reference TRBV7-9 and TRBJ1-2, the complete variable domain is DTGVSQNPRHKITKRGQNVTFRCDPISEHNRLYWYRQTLGQGPEFLTYFQNEAQLEKSRLLSDRFSAERPKGSFSTLEIQRTEQGDSAMYLCASSPLTVTGYGYTFGSGTRLTVV.

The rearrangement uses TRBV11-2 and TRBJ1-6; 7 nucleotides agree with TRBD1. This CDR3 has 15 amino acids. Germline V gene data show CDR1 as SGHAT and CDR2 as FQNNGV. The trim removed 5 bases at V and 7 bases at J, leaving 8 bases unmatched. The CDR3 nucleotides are TGTGCCAGCAGCCTAAGGGGGCGCGGAAATTCACCCCTCCACTTT. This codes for CASSLRGRGNSPLHF.

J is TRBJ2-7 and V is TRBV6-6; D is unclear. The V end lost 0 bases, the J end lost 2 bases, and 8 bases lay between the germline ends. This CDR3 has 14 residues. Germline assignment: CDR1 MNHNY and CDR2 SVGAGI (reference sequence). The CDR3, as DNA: TGTGCCAGCAGTTACTCGGGCGCGCCCTACGAGCAGTACTTC. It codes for CASSYSGAPYEQYF.

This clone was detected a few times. CDR3 sequence: CASQASLSYEQYF. The DNA for the CDR3 is TGTGCCAGCCAGGCCAGTCTATCCTACGAGCAGTACTTC. The rearrangement joins TRBV6-1 to TRBJ2-7; no clear D. V gave up 8 bases and J gave up 1 base, with 12 bases separating them. The CDR3 has 13 amino acids. CDR1 is MNHNS, CDR2 SASEGT, per germline.

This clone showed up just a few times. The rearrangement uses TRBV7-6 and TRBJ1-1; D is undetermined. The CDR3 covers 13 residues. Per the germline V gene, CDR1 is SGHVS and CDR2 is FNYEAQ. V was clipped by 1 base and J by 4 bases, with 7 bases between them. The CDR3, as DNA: TGTGCCAGCAGCTTAGATCTGAGCACTGAAGCTTTCTTT. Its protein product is CASSLDLSTEAFF. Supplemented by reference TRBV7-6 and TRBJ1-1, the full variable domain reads GAGVSQSPRYKVTKRGQDVALRCDPISGHVSLYWYRQALGQGPEFLTYFNYEAQQDKSGLPNDRFSAERPEGSISTLTIQRTEQRDSAMYRCASSLDLSTEAFFGQGTRLTVV.

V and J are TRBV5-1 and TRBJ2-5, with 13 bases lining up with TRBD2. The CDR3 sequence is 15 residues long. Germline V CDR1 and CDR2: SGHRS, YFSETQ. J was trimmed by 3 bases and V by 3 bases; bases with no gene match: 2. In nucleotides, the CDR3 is TGCGCCAGCAGCTCAGGACTAGCGGGGGAAGAGACCCAGTACTTC. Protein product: CASSSGLAGEETQYF.

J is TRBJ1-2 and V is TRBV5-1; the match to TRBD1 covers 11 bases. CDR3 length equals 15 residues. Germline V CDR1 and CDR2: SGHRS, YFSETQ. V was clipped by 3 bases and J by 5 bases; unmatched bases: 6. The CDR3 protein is CASSSGQGAGYGYTF. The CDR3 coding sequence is TGCGCCAGCAGCTCAGGACAGGGGGCGGGATATGGCTACACCTTC.

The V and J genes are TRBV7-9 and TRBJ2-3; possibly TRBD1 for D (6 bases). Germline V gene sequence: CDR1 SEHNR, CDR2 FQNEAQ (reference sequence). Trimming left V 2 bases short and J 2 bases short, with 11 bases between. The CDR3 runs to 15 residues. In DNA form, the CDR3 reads TGTGCCAGCAGCTTATCTGGACAGCCCACAGATACGCAGTATTTT. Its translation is CASSLSGQPTDTQYF.

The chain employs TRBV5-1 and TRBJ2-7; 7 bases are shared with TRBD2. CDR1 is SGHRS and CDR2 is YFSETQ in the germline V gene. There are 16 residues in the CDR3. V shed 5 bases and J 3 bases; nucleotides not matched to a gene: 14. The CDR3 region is CASRACRGGACYEQYF. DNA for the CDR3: TGCGCCAGCAGGGCCTGCCGCGGGGGTGCTTGCTACGAGCAGTACTTC.

The CDR3 reads CASNLQGSPNYGYTF. For the CDR3, the DNA is TGTGCCAGCAATCTACAGGGGTCGCCTAACTATGGCTACACCTTC. The chain combines TRBV7-9 with TRBJ1-2; TRBD1 aligns across 7 bases. CDR1 is SEHNR and CDR2 is FQNEAQ in the germline V gene (reference sequence). The CDR3 loop spans 15 amino acids. V was clipped by 7 bases and J by 0 bases; unmatched bases: 8.

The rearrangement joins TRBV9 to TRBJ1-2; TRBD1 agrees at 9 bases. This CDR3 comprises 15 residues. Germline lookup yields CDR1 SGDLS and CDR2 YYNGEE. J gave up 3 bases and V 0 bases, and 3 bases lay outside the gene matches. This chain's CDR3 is CASSVEQGAYYGYTF. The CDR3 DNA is TGTGCCAGCAGCGTAGAACAGGGGGCGTACTATGGCTACACCTTC. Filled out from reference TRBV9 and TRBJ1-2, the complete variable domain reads DSGVTQTPKHLITATGQRVTLRCSPRSGDLSVYWYQQSLDQGLQFLIQYYNGEERAKGNILERFSAQQFPDLHSELNLSSLELGDSALYFCASSVEQGAYYGYTFGSGTRLTVV.

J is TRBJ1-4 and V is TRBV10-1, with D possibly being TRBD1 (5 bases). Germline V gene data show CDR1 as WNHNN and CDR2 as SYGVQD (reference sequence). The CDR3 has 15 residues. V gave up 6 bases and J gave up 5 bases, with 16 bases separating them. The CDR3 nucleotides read TGCGCCAGCAGGGCCACAGACAGCCACAATGAAAAACTGTTTTTT. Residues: CASRATDSHNEKLFF.

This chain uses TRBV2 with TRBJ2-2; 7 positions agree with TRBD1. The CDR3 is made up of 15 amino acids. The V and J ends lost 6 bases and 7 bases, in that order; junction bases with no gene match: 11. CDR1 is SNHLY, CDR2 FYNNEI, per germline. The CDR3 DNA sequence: TGTGCCAGCAGAGGACAGGCGTCGATGATCGGGGAGCTGTTTTTT. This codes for CASRGQASMIGELFF.

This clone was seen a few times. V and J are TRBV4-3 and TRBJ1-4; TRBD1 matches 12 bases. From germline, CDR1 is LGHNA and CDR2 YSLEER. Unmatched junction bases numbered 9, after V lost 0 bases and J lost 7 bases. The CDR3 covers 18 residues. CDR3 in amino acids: CASSQDSGTGGLSEKLFF. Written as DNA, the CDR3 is TGCGCCAGCAGCCAAGATTCCGGGACAGGGGGCCTAAGTGAAAAACTGTTTTTT.